The present T cell receptor (beta chain) was sequenced within a study of T-cell reconstitution after alpha-beta-depleted transplantation in children. Preparation of the TCRbeta library involved a method that used unique molecular identifiers. TCRdb ran MiXCR on the PCR reads and lists one entry per CDR3 protein. The sample yields 490,000 or so distinct CDR3 sequences, roughly an eighth seen once. This clonotype was picked up many times. The J segment lost 9 bases and the V segment lost 3 bases, leaving 2 bases of the junction unmatched. This CDR3 region has 14 residues. The receptor comes from a human donor who donated a stem cell graft to a child with combined immunodeficiency. J is TRBJ2-1 and V is TRBV12-3 or TRBV12-4; 13 bases match TRBD2. Source: PBMCs from the stem cell graft donor, taken from the stem cell graft. This CDR3 is CASSFRLAGGEQFF. The CDR3 bases are TGTGCCAGCAGTTTCCGACTAGCGGGAGGTGAGCAGTTCTTC.